The 21 T cell receptor beta chains presented below share a single source sample, sequenced in a study of human T cells and chemical hapten exposure. Time point in this sample: pre-sensitization, week 0. This sample's treatment: therapeutic diphenylcyclopropenone sensitization with weekly scalp DPC. TCRdb analysed the RACE reads with MiXCR anew, one entry per CDR3 protein. The sample has approximately 370,000 distinct CDR3 sequences; 5.5% are singletons. Sequenced here: whole blood, sampled in connection with sensitization to the hapten diphenylcyclopropenone (DPC). Every receptor here comes from a woman aged 18-29 years with alopecia areata. Some clones in this sample may be carry-over from other donors' samples.

This clonotype was found many times. The genes are TRBV6-5 and TRBJ2-1; 8 nucleotides align to TRBD2. This CDR3 spans 16 amino acids. Germline CDR1 and CDR2: MNHEY and SVGAGI. The ends lost 0 bases at V and 10 bases at J; junction bases unmatched: 11. CDR3 sequence: CASSYSWSGGGKEQFF. The CDR3 DNA is TGTGCCAGCAGTTACTCCTGGAGCGGGGGAGGGAAGGAGCAGTTCTTC.

The chain links TRBV27 to TRBJ1-4; no firm D call. The germline V and J ends were trimmed by 3 bases and 4 bases, with 9 bases remaining between them. The CDR3 has 14 residues. Germline-derived CDR1 and CDR2 are MNHEY and SMNVEV (reference sequence). As DNA, the CDR3 is TGTGCCAGCAGTTTGGAGCGGGGTAATGAAAAACTGTTTTTT. Encoded protein: CASSLERGNEKLFF.

J is TRBJ1-6 and V is TRBV13; no clear D gene. Germline V gives CDR1 PRHDT, CDR2 FYEKMQ (reference sequence). Trimming stripped 0 bases from V and 7 bases from J, with 10 bases between. CDR3 size: 15 residues. CDR3 nucleotides: TGTGCCAGCAGCTTAGGTTGGGATGGGAATTCACCCCTCCACTTT. This gives the protein CASSLGWDGNSPLHF.

CDR3: CATIPHDQPQHF. As DNA, the CDR3 is TGTGCCACCATCCCACACGATCAGCCCCAGCATTTT. This chain joins TRBV15 and TRBJ1-5; D remains unclear. Germline lookup yields CDR1 LNHNV and CDR2 YYDKDF (reference sequence). V was cut by 7 bases and J by 5 bases, with 9 bases left in between. CDR3 size: 12 residues.

This clonotype was counted ten times or more. The V gene is TRBV6-2 or TRBV6-3, the J gene TRBJ2-3; weak D call: TRBD1 (6 bases). Germline CDR1 reads MNHEY; CDR2 reads SVGEGT. The CDR3 totals 13 residues. Deletions cut 4 bases from V and 3 bases from J, with 8 bases between. Here the CDR3 DNA reads TGTGCCAGCAGTTTTCAGGGGACAGATACGCAGTATTTT. It codes for CASSFQGTDTQYF.

This clonotype was found many times. The rearrangement joins TRBV28 to TRBJ1-1; TRBD1 agrees at 12 bases. V was pared by 4 bases and J by 4 bases, with 7 bases of the junction left unmatched. The CDR3 has 16 residues. CDR1 and CDR2 from the germline V gene are MDHEN and SYDVKM. The CDR3 reads CASSSPGQGASTEAFF. DNA for the CDR3: TGTGCCAGCAGTTCCCCGGGACAGGGGGCGAGCACTGAAGCTTTCTTT.

The V and J genes are TRBV11-1 and TRBJ1-4; TRBD1 might be the D (5 bases). The germline gives CDR1 SGHAT, CDR2 FQDESV (reference sequence). The CDR3 runs to 15 residues. Trimming removed 5 bases at V and 3 bases at J, with 13 bases between. CDR3 amino acids: CASSPIGTANEKLFF. DNA for the CDR3: TGTGCCAGCAGCCCGATCGGGACGGCTAATGAAAAACTGTTTTTT.

This rearrangement joins TRBV7-9 to TRBJ1-4; TRBD1 might be the D (5 bases). Germline V CDR1 and CDR2: SEHNR, FQNEAQ (reference sequence). V was pared by 5 bases and J by 7 bases, with 17 bases between. The CDR3 extends over 15 amino acids. The CDR3 protein is CASSQIGATGEKLFF. For the CDR3, the DNA is TGTGCCAGCAGCCAAATTGGGGCCACTGGTGAAAAACTGTTTTTT.

This rearrangement joins TRBV6-2 or TRBV6-3 to TRBJ1-4, with 7 bases fitting TRBD1. Unmatched junction bases numbered 13, after V lost 10 bases and J lost 8 bases. The germline V gene has CDR1 MNHEY and CDR2 SVGEGT. The CDR3 has 14 residues. CDR3 residues: CATGEDRDDEKLFF. For the CDR3, the DNA is TGTGCCACGGGGGAAGACAGGGACGACGAAAAACTGTTTTTT.

The J gene is TRBJ2-1, the V gene TRBV27, with 7 bases lining up with TRBD1. Losses at the gene ends were 2 bases for V and 3 bases for J; bases not matched to a gene: 4. Germline V gene data show CDR1 as MNHEY and CDR2 as SMNVEV (reference sequence). This CDR3 comprises 15 residues. The CDR3 region is CASSLSRTGYNEQFF. The CDR3 coding sequence is TGTGCCAGCAGTTTAAGTCGGACAGGCTACAATGAGCAGTTCTTC.

V gene TRBV20-1 combines with J gene TRBJ1-6; the D gene is possibly TRBD1 (6 bases). In germline, CDR1 is DFQATT, CDR2 SNEGSKA (reference sequence). CDR3 length: 13 amino acids. The CDR3 nucleotides read TGCGGGGGGACAAGCTCCTATAATTCACCCCTCCACTTT. As protein: CGGTSSYNSPLHF.

This clonotype has more than one count but fewer than ten. The genes are TRBV12-3 or TRBV12-4 and TRBJ1-5, with D possibly being TRBD1 (5 bases). Trimming removed 4 bases from V and 2 bases from J, with 12 bases in between. The CDR3 spans 15 residues. The CDR3 sequence: CASSWAGRGNQPQHF. The CDR3 region has the DNA TGTGCCAGCAGTTGGGCGGGCAGGGGCAATCAGCCCCAGCATTTT.

This clonotype was detected a few times. In DNA, the CDR3 is TGTGCCAGCAGTTCCTTCGGCTCTAATTCACCCCTCCACTTT. Protein sequence: CASSSFGSNSPLHF. The J gene is TRBJ1-6, the V gene TRBV6-5; D not resolved. CDR1 and CDR2 (germline): MNHEY, SVGAGI. With 4 bases removed from V and 6 bases from J, the gap between germline ends came to 10 bases. This CDR3 region has 14 residues.

There are many counts of this clonotype. The chain combines TRBV23-1 with TRBJ2-4, with TRBD1 as a possible D gene (5 bases). TRBV23-1 is an ORF; its function is uncertain. V was trimmed by 0 bases and J by 0 bases, leaving 12 bases between them. The CDR3 has 17 amino acids. The CDR3 region has the DNA TGCGCCAGCAGTCAATCATTTGGGGCTATAGCCAAAAACATTCAGTACTTC. Its translation: CASSQSFGAIAKNIQYF.

Ten or more counts support this clonotype. The V gene is TRBV7-9, the J gene TRBJ2-1; D possibly corresponds to TRBD2 (5 bases). The CDR3 has 12 residues. V was shortened by 2 bases and J by 8 bases, with 7 bases between the two germline ends. The germline V gene has CDR1 SEHNR and CDR2 FQNEAQ (reference sequence). The DNA of the CDR3 is TGTGCCAGCAGCTTACGGGGAGATGAGCAGTTCTTC. Translated: CASSLRGDEQFF.

This clonotype was found a few times. The rearrangement uses TRBV6-6 and TRBJ1-5; D uncertain. V shed 0 bases and J shed 9 bases, with 12 bases lying between them. The CDR3 sequence is 14 residues long. The germline V gene encodes CDR1 MNHNY and CDR2 SVGAGI (reference sequence). This chain's CDR3 is CASSYSSGRWPQHF. The CDR3 coding sequence is TGTGCCAGCAGTTACTCTTCAGGCCGGTGGCCCCAGCATTTT.

This clonotype appeared many times. This chain joins TRBV25-1 and TRBJ1-1, with D unresolved. Germline CDR1 reads MGHDK; CDR2 reads SYGVNS. The V end was cut by 1 base, the J end by 0 bases, with 12 bases between. This CDR3 spans 16 amino acids. CDR3 sequence reads: CASSELGRELNTEAFF. CDR3 DNA: TGTGCCAGCAGTGAATTAGGGAGGGAGCTGAACACTGAAGCTTTCTTT.

The genes are TRBV2 and TRBJ1-2; no reliable D call. The CDR3 is made up of 14 amino acids. Germline V CDR1 and CDR2: SNHLY, FYNNEI. V was trimmed by 1 base and J by 2 bases, leaving 8 bases between them. The CDR3 spells CASSEVSFNYGYTF. The CDR3 DNA reads TGTGCCAGCAGTGAAGTCAGTTTCAACTATGGCTACACCTTC.

There are many counts of this clonotype. J is TRBJ2-1 and V is TRBV7-2; TRBD2 agrees at 13 bases. Germline assignment: CDR1 SGHTA and CDR2 FQGNSA. The CDR3 runs to 16 residues. Trimming took 4 bases from V and 9 from J; bases not matched to a gene: 9. In nucleotides, the CDR3 is TGTGCCAGCAGCTCCTTAACTAGCGGGGGGGCCAGTGAGCAGTTCTTC. Its translation: CASSSLTSGGASEQFF. Complete variable domain (other parts from reference TRBV7-2 and TRBJ2-1): GAGVSQSPSNKVTEKGKDVELRCDPISGHTALYWYRQSLGQGLEFLIYFQGNSAPDKSGLPSDRFSAERTGGSVSTLTIQRTQQEDSAVYLCASSSLTSGGASEQFFGPGTRLTVL.

This clonotype came up a few times. V is TRBV5-1 and J is TRBJ2-7, with 9 bases fitting TRBD2. This CDR3 has 15 amino acids. Germline assignment: CDR1 SGHRS and CDR2 YFSETQ. J gave up 5 bases and V 2 bases, and 8 bases lay outside the gene matches. CDR3 residues: CASSFGLAFEDEQYF. The CDR3 bases are TGCGCCAGCAGCTTCGGACTAGCGTTCGAGGACGAGCAGTACTTC.

The V gene is TRBV6-5, the J gene TRBJ1-2; no firm D call. CDR3 size: 13 residues. Trimming removed 3 bases from V and 14 bases from J, with 19 bases in between. Germline V gene sequence: CDR1 MNHEY, CDR2 SVGAGI. Written as DNA, the CDR3 is TGTGCCAGCAGTTATCCAGACATTTCCTCTCTAACCTTC. Protein: CASSYPDISSLTF.